This T cell receptor beta chain was captured by sequencing in a study of blood T cell repertoires in COVID-19. Study as a whole: There were acute and convalescent COVID-19 samples, and they came from the United States, Italy and Spain.

In this sample, this clone turned up once. TCRdb's copy holds only in-frame clones and misses some; the assay was immunoSEQ multiplex PCR. The repertoire has hundreds of thousands of clones, about 90% of them found once; the top ten carry over 0.2%. This clonotype was obtained from a woman between 18 and 29 years old with acute or convalescent COVID-19. Sequences were obtained from peripheral blood.

CDR3 protein: CASSLAGRDGYTF. CDR3 in DNA: TGTGCCAGCAGTTTGGCGGGGAGAGATGGCTACACCTTC. This chain uses TRBV28 with TRBJ1-2, with D hard to call. Germline CDR1 MDHEN, CDR2 SYDVKM. The CDR3 extends over 13 amino acids. V shed 3 bases and J shed 6 bases, with 11 bases lying between them.